These 10 T cell receptor beta chains share one sample of origin, sequenced in a study of blood T cell repertoires in COVID-19. Clones were sequenced by immunoSEQ multiplex PCR, and TCRdb holds only the in-frame ones, with some missing. The data hold 250,000 to 350,000 clones, with approximately 86% observed a single time. The sequenced material came from peripheral blood. Source of these receptors: a woman aged 45-60 years with active or convalescent COVID-19.

This rearrangement joins TRBV29-1 to TRBJ1-2, with TRBD1 matching 9 bases. The CDR3 covers 13 residues. V was pared by 5 bases and J by 3 bases, with 4 bases of the junction left unmatched. Germline lookup yields CDR1 SQVTM and CDR2 ANQGSEA. The CDR3 sequence is CSVRRTGDYGYTF. The CDR3 DNA reads as TGCAGCGTTCGGAGGACAGGGGACTATGGCTACACCTTC.

This chain connects TRBV27 to TRBJ1-5, with D maybe TRBD1 (5 bases). Between the trimmed V and J ends, which lost 0 bases and 3 bases, there was a span of 15 bases. The CDR3 sequence is 17 residues long. Germline values: CDR1 MNHEY, CDR2 SMNVEV (reference sequence). The DNA of the CDR3 is TGTGCCAGCAGTTTATCCGGGTGGAGCGGGGCCAATCAGCCCCAGCATTTT. Its translation is CASSLSGWSGANQPQHF.

V usage is TRBV7-8 and J usage is TRBJ1-2; TRBD1 matches at 7 bases. Looked up from germline, CDR1 is SGHVS and CDR2 is FQNEAQ. The junction had 8 bases not matched to a gene; V was cut back by 2 bases and J by 5 bases. This CDR3 spans 15 amino acids. The CDR3 loop is CASSLRGPTLYGYTF. The CDR3 DNA is TGTGCCAGCAGCTTAAGGGGGCCCACTTTGTATGGCTACACCTTC.

This clone showed up just once. The rearrangement uses TRBV11-2 and TRBJ2-7, with 8 bases identical to TRBD2. The J segment lost 7 bases and the V segment lost 5 bases, leaving 7 bases of the junction unmatched. This CDR3 has 13 amino acids. Germline-derived CDR1 and CDR2 are SGHAT and FQNNGV. Here the CDR3 reads CASSVGRGGEQYF. DNA of the CDR3: TGTGCCAGCAGCGTAGGCCGGGGGGGGGAGCAGTACTTC.

J is TRBJ2-1 and V is TRBV28, with 14 bases that match TRBD2. V trimming: 7 bases; J trimming: 6 bases; junction bases outside the gene matches: 5. Germline CDR1 and CDR2: MDHEN and SYDVKM. The CDR3 extends over 15 amino acids. CDR3 in DNA: TGTGCCAGCACCCCCGGGACTAGCGGGGGCAATGAGCAGTTCTTC. This sequence encodes CASTPGTSGGNEQFF.

The chain couples TRBV7-2 to TRBJ2-7, with 8 positions matching TRBD2. The CDR3 is 13 amino acids. V trimming: 5 bases; J trimming: 4 bases; junction bases outside the gene matches: 4. Germline V lookup: CDR1 SGHTA, CDR2 FQGNSA. The CDR3 region is CASSPSGGYEQYF. Here the CDR3 DNA reads TGTGCCAGCAGCCCTTCGGGAGGGTACGAGCAGTACTTC.

This clone was observed a few times. The chain carries TRBV10-3 and TRBJ1-6, with TRBD1 matching over 7 bases. The CDR3 spans 14 residues. Trimming at V came to 6 bases and at J to 10 bases, leaving 9 bases not matched to a gene. Germline V lookup: CDR1 ENHRY, CDR2 SYGVKD. CDR3 loop: CAIRGTDFGSPLHF. CDR3 in DNA: TGTGCCATCAGGGGGACAGATTTCGGGTCACCCCTCCACTTT.

This chain joins TRBV21-1 and TRBJ1-1; the D call of TRBD1 is as the table states it, not checked on the DNA. TRBV21-1 is annotated as a pseudogene. The CDR3 is made up of 17 amino acids. The CDR3, as DNA: TGTGCCAGCAGCAAAAGGGTCCGGGCACAGGGCCTCACTGAAGCTTTCTTT. This codes for CASSKRVRAQGLTEAFF.

About this clone: This sample also contains other DNA sequences that code for the same CDR3. This chain connects TRBV5-1 to TRBJ1-1; D is perhaps TRBD1 (6 bases). The CDR3 is 14 amino acids. The germline CDR1 and CDR2 sequences are SGHRS and YFSETQ. V lost 1 base and J 1 base, leaving 8 bases between the germline ends. The CDR3 coding sequence is TGCGCCAGCAGCTTGACAGGGCGGAACACTGAAGCTTTCTTT. Encoded protein: CASSLTGRNTEAFF.

The chain uses TRBV28 and TRBJ2-7; 7 nucleotides align to TRBD2. This CDR3 contains 15 residues. With 3 bases clipped from V and 0 bases from J, the junction kept 5 bases outside the gene matches. From germline, CDR1 is MDHEN and CDR2 SYDVKM. The CDR3 DNA is TGTGCCAGCAGTTTTCAGCGGGAAAGCTCCTACGAGCAGTACTTC. Translation gives CASSFQRESSYEQYF.